This is a list of T cell receptor beta chains from one sample in a study of regulatory T cells in long-lasting Graves disease. TCRdb re-analysed the multiplex PCR reads in MiXCR, keeping a single row per CDR3 protein. The sample includes around 250,000 distinct CDR3 sequences, roughly 21% of them seen just once. Sequencing used peripheral blood mononuclear cells (PBMCs), obtained at new diagnosis, from a patient treated with antithyroid drugs. Receptors originate from a female donor with Graves disease. Each CDR3 is given with its conserved first and last residue. D genes are given only for firm matches. Size tells how often a clone was seen (once, few, many) or the class of an expanded clone, and some rows leave it out.

clone size	J gene	V gene	D gene	CDR3 protein	CDR3 DNA
NA	TRBJ2-3	TRBV6-2/TRBV6-3	NA	CASSSAGAGADTQYF	TGTGCCAGCAGTTCAGCCGGGGCCGGTGCAGATACGCAGTATTTT
many	TRBJ2-1	TRBV7-9	TRBD1	CASSQPPGTGANNEQFF	TGTGCCAGCAGCCAACCACCAGGGACAGGGGCCAACAATGAGCAGTTCTTC
many	TRBJ2-1	TRBV11-2	NA	CASSLDLGGQFF	TGTGCCAGCAGCTTAGATCTCGGGGGGCAGTTCTTC
NA	TRBJ2-7	TRBV28	NA	CASIKNGVLYEQYF	TGTGCCAGCATTAAAAATGGGGTCCTCTACGAGCAGTACTTC
NA	TRBJ1-1	TRBV12-5	NA	CAGRAGVGTEAFF	TGTGCTGGGCGGGCAGGTGTCGGGACTGAAGCTTTCTTT
NA	TRBJ2-1	TRBV27	TRBD1	CASSFYRGLSNEQFF	TGTGCCAGCAGTTTCTACAGGGGGCTAAGCAATGAGCAGTTCTTC
few	TRBJ2-3	TRBV4-1	TRBD2	CASSPPGLAGGTQYF	TGCGCCAGCAGCCCCCCGGGACTAGCGGGAGGTACGCAGTATTTT
many	TRBJ1-1	TRBV28	NA	CASSLGSGGAFF	TGTGCCAGCAGCCTAGGGTCAGGTGGAGCTTTCTTT
many	TRBJ2-5	TRBV20-1	TRBD2	CSATLAGGLETQYF	TGCAGTGCTACTCTAGCGGGGGGGCTAGAGACCCAGTACTTC
NA	TRBJ1-2	TRBV2	NA	CASNAGLYGYTF	TGTGCCAGCAACGCGGGACTCTACGGCTACACCTTC
many	TRBJ2-3	TRBV28	NA	CASSFIGAPDTQYF	TGTGCCAGCAGTTTTATCGGCGCACCAGATACGCAGTATTTT
many	TRBJ1-2	TRBV27	NA	CASSLVGRRKDGYTF	TGTGCCAGCAGTTTGGTCGGCAGAAGGAAAGATGGCTACACCTTC
NA	TRBJ2-5	TRBV5-1	NA	CASSDYQETQYF	TGCGCCAGCTCGGACTACCAAGAGACCCAGTACTTC
many	TRBJ1-1	TRBV20-1	NA	CSASTGNTEAFF	TGCAGTGCTAGCACAGGGAACACTGAAGCTTTCTTT
many	TRBJ2-1	TRBV11-2	TRBD2	CASSSRGGRWEGRNEQFF	TGTGCCAGCAGCTCCCGGGGGGGCAGGTGGGAAGGCCGCAATGAGCAGTTCTTC
many	TRBJ2-2	TRBV28	TRBD1	CASSYDRGLSGELFF	TGTGCCAGCAGTTACGACAGGGGTCTCTCCGGGGAGCTGTTTTTT
many	TRBJ2-1	TRBV7-2	TRBD2	CASSLVLAGVAYNEQFF	TGTGCCAGCAGCTTAGTGTTAGCGGGAGTGGCCTACAATGAGCAGTTCTTC
NA	TRBJ2-6	TRBV28	TRBD1	CASKDRGSGANVLTF	TGTGCCAGCAAGGACAGGGGCTCTGGGGCCAACGTCCTGACTTTC
many	TRBJ2-4	TRBV7-9	NA	CASSFSVTLKNIQYF	TGTGCCAGCAGCTTCTCGGTAACGCTCAAAAACATTCAGTACTTC
many	TRBJ1-5	TRBV2	NA	CASRPDSINQPQHF	TGTGCCAGCAGGCCGGACTCAATCAATCAGCCCCAGCATTTT
many	TRBJ2-2	TRBV20-1	TRBD2	CSARTSGGAGSTGELFF	TGCAGTGCCAGGACTAGCGGGGGGGCCGGTAGTACCGGGGAGCTGTTTTTT
many	TRBJ2-5	TRBV5-4	NA	CASSLATAQETQYF	TGTGCCAGCAGCTTGGCCACAGCTCAAGAGACCCAGTACTTC
NA	TRBJ2-6	TRBV19	NA	CASSVQGLGSGANVLTF	TGTGCCAGTAGTGTCCAGGGTCTTGGCTCTGGGGCCAACGTCCTGACTTTC
once	TRBJ2-3	TRBV20-1	TRBD2	CSARGGLALDTQYF	TGCAGTGCTAGAGGGGGACTAGCTTTGGATACGCAGTATTTT
NA	TRBJ1-2	TRBV9	TRBD1	CASSVPGTGANYGYTF	TGTGCCAGCAGCGTTCCCGGGACAGGGGCTAACTATGGCTACACCTTC
NA	TRBJ2-3	TRBV13	NA	CASSRGQVASTDTQYF	TGTGCCAGCAGCCGGGGGCAGGTAGCCTCCACAGATACGCAGTATTTT
many	TRBJ2-7	TRBV5-6	TRBD1	CASSGTGGFNEQYF	TGTGCCAGCAGCGGGACAGGGGGCTTCAACGAGCAGTACTTC
many	TRBJ2-1	TRBV20-1	TRBD2	CSASFLLAEMYNEQFF	TGCAGTGCTAGTTTCTTACTAGCGGAAATGTACAATGAGCAGTTCTTC
many	TRBJ1-6	TRBV5-6	TRBD1	CASSTLRTGVNSPLHF	TGTGCCAGCAGCACCCTTCGGACAGGGGTTAATTCACCCCTCCACTTT
many	TRBJ2-1	TRBV5-1	NA	CASNLRGRRDEQFF	TGCGCCAGCAACCTGAGGGGGAGGCGGGATGAGCAGTTCTTC
many	TRBJ2-6	TRBV6-2/TRBV6-3	NA	CASSSQWSGANVLTF	TGTGCCAGCAGTTCGCAGTGGTCTGGGGCCAACGTCCTGACTTTC
NA	TRBJ1-4	TRBV5-1	NA	CASSLERAEKLFF	TGCGCCAGCAGCTTGGAGAGAGCAGAAAAACTGTTTTTT
NA	TRBJ2-7	TRBV6-1	NA	CASIGQISYEQYF	TGTGCCAGCATAGGGCAGATTTCCTACGAGCAGTACTTC